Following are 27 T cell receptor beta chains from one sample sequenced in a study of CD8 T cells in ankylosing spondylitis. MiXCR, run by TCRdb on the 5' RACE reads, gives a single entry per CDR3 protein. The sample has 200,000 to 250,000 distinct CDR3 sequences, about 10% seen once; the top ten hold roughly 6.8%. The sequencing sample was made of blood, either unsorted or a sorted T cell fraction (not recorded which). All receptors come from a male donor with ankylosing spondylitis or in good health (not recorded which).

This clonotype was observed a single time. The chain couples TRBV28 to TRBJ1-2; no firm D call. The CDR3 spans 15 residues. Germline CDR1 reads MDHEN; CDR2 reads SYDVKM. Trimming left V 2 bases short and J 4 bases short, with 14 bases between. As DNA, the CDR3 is TGTGCCAGCAGTTTAGCCCCGGGTGGGCGCTATGGCTACACCTTC. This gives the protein CASSLAPGGRYGYTF.

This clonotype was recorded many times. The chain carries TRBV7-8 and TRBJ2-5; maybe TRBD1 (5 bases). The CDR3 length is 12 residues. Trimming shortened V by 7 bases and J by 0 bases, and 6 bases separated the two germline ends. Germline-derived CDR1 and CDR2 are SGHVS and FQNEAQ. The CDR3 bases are TGTGCCAGCACAGGGTACCAAGAGACCCAGTACTTC. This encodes CASTGYQETQYF.

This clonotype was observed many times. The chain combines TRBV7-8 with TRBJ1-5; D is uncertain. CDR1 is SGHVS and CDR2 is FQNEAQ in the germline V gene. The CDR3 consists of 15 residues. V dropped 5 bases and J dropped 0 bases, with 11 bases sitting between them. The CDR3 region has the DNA TGTGCCAGCAGCCGGGTTACGGATAGCAATCAGCCCCAGCATTTT. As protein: CASSRVTDSNQPQHF. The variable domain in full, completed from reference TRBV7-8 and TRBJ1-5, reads GAGVSQSPRYKVAKRGQDVALRCDPISGHVSLFWYQQALGQGPEFLTYFQNEAQLDKSGLPSDRFFAERPEGSVSTLKIQRTQQEDSAVYLCASSRVTDSNQPQHFGDGTRLSIL.

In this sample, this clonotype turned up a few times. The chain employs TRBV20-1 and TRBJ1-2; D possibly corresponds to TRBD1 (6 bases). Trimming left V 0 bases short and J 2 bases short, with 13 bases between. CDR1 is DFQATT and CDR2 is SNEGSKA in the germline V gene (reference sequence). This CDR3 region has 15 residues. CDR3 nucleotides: TGCAGTGCTAGAGAGTTGCAGGGGTCGAACTATGGCTACACCTTC. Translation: CSARELQGSNYGYTF.

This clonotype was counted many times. The CDR3 spells CASSRGGERSTDTQYF. The CDR3, as DNA: TGCGCCAGCAGCCGGGGGGGGGAGCGGAGCACAGATACGCAGTATTTT. The rearrangement links TRBV5-1 to TRBJ2-3; 8 nucleotides match TRBD2. V lost 4 bases to trimming and J lost 0 bases; unmatched junction nucleotides: 7. There are 16 residues in the CDR3. The germline V gene has CDR1 SGHRS and CDR2 YFSETQ.

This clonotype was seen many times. CDR3 sequence: CASRNSYEQYF. CDR3 coding DNA: TGTGCCAGCAGAAACTCCTACGAGCAGTACTTC. The rearrangement links TRBV5-5 to TRBJ2-7, with D unresolved. This CDR3 is built from 11 residues. The germline V gene encodes CDR1 SGHKS and CDR2 YYEKEE (reference sequence). V gave up 5 bases and J gave up 0 bases, with 3 bases separating them.

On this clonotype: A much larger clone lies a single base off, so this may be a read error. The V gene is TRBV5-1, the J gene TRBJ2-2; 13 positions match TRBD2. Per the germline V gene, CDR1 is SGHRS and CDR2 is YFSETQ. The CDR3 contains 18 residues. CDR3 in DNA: TGCGCCAGCAGCACCGGGACTAGCGGGAATTGGAACAACGGGGAGCTGTTTTTT. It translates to CASSTGTSGNWNNGELFF.

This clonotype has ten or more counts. The CDR3 reads CSAFKDRAHEQYF. Here the CDR3 DNA reads TGCAGTGCTTTTAAGGACAGGGCCCACGAGCAGTACTTC. The V gene is TRBV20-1, the J gene TRBJ2-7; TRBD1 aligns across 8 bases. Per the germline V gene, CDR1 is DFQATT and CDR2 is SNEGSKA (reference sequence). The CDR3 contains 13 residues. V trimming: 5 bases; J trimming: 5 bases; junction bases outside the gene matches: 8.

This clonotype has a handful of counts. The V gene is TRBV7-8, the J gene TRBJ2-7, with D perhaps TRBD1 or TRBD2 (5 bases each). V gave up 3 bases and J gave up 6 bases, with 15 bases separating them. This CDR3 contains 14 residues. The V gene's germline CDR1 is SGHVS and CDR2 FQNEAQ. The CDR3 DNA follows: TGTGCCAGCAGCTTTGGGGGAAGGAGGTCCGAGCAGTACTTC. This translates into CASSFGGRRSEQYF.

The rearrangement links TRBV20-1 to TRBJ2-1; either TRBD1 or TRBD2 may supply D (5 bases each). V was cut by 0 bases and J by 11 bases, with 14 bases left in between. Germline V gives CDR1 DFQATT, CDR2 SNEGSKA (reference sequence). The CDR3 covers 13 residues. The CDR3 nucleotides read TGCAGTGCTAGAGAGGGGACCGCGGGTAAGCAGTTCTTC. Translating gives CSAREGTAGKQFF.

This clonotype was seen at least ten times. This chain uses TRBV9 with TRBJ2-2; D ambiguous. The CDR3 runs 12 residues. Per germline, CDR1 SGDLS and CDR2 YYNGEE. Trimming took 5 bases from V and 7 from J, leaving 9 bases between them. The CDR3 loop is CASRWGDGELFF. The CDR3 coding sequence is TGTGCCAGCAGGTGGGGTGACGGGGAGCTGTTTTTT.

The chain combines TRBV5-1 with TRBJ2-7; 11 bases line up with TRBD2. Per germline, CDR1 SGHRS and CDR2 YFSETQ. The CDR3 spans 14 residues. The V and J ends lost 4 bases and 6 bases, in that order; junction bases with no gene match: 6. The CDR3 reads CASSEGTSGGEQYF. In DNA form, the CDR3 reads TGCGCCAGCAGCGAAGGGACTAGCGGTGGCGAGCAGTACTTC.

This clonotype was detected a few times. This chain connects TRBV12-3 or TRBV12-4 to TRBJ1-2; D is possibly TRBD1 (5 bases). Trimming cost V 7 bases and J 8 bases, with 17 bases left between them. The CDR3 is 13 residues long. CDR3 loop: CASIPLGRGGYTF. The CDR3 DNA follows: TGTGCCAGCATTCCCCTTGGACGGGGGGGCTACACCTTC.

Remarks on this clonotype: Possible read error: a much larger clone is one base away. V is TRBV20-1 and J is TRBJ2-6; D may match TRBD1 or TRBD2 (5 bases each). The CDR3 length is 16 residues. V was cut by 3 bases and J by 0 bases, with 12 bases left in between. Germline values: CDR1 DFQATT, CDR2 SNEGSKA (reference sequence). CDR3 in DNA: TGCAGTGCTAGCTTTGGGGGTCCCTCTGGGGCCAACGTCCTGACTTTC. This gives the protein CSASFGGPSGANVLTF.

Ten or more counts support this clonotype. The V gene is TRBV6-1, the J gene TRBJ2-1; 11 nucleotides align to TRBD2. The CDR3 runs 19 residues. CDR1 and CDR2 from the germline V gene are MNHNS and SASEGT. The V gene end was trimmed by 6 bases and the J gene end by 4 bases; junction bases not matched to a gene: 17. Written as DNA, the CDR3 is TGTGCCAGCAGCCCCTACCCTAGCGGGGGGATGGGACCTTACAATGAGCAGTTCTTC. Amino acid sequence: CASSPYPSGGMGPYNEQFF.

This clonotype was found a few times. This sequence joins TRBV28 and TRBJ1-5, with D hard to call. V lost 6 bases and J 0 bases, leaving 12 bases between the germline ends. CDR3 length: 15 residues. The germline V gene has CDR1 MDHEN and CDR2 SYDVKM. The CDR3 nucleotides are TGTGCCAGCAGATCCGAGGGATATAGCAATCAGCCCCAGCATTTT. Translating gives CASRSEGYSNQPQHF.

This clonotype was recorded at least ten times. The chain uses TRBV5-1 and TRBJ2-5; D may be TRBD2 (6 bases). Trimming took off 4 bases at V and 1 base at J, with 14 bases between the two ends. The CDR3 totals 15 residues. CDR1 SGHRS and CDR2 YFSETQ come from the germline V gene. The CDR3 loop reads CASSRDMGGQETQYF. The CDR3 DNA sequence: TGCGCCAGCAGCCGAGATATGGGGGGCCAAGAGACCCAGTACTTC.

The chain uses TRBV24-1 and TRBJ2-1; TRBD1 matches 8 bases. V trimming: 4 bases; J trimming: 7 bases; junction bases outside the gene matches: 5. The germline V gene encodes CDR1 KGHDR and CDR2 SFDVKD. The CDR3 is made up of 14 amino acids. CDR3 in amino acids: CATSDLGQGNEQFF. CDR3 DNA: TGTGCCACCAGTGACCTAGGACAGGGTAATGAGCAGTTCTTC.

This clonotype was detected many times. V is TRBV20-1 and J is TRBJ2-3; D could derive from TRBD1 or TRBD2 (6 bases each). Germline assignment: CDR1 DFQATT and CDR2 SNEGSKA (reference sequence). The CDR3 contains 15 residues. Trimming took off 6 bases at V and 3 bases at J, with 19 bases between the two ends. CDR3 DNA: TGCAGTGCAGTGGAGGGGGTTTTCACAACAGATACGCAGTATTTT. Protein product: CSAVEGVFTTDTQYF.

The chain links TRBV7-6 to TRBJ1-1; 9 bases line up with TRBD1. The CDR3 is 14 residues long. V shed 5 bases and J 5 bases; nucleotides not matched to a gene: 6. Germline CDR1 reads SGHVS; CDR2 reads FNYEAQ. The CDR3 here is CASSDRDRVTEAFF. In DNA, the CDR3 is TGTGCCAGCAGCGACCGGGACAGGGTTACTGAAGCTTTCTTT.

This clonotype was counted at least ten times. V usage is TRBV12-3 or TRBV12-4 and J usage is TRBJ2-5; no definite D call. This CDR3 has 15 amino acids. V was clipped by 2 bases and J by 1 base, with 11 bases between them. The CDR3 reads CASSLFWARQETQYF. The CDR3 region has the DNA TGTGCCAGCAGTTTATTTTGGGCGCGCCAAGAGACCCAGTACTTC.

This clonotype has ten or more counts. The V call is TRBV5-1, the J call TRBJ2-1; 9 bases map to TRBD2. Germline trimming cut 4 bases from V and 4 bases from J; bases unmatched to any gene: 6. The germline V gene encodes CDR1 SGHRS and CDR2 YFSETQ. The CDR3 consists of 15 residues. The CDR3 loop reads CASSTAGGIYNEQFF. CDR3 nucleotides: TGCGCCAGCAGCACAGCGGGGGGTATTTACAATGAGCAGTTCTTC.

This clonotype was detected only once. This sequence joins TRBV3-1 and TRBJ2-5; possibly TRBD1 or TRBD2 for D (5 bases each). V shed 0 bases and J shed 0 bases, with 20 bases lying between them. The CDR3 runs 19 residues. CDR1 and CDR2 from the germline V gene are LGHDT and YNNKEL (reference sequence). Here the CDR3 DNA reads TGTGCCAGCAGCCAAGATTTAGCGACAGTTTCCCGGTACCAAGAGACCCAGTACTTC. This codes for CASSQDLATVSRYQETQYF.

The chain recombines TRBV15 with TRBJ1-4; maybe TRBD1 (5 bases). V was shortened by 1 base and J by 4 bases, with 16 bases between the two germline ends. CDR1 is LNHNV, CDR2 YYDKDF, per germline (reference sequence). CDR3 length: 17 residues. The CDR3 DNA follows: TGTGCCACCAGCAGAGGAAGGGACGGTGGGGATAATGAAAAACTGTTTTTT. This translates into CATSRGRDGGDNEKLFF.

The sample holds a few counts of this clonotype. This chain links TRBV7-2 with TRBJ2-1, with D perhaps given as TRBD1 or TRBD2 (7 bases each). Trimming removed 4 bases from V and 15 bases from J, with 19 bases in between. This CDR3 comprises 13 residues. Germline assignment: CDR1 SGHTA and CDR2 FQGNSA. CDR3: CASSSRRGRGPFF. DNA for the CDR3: TGTGCCAGCAGCTCGCGCCGGGGGAGGGGGCCGTTCTTC.

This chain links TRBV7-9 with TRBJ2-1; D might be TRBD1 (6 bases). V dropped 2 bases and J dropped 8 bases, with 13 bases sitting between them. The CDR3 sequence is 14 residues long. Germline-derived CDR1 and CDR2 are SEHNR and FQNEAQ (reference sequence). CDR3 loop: CASSLTRGSDEQFF. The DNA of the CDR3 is TGTGCCAGCAGCTTAACAAGGGGGAGCGATGAGCAGTTCTTC.

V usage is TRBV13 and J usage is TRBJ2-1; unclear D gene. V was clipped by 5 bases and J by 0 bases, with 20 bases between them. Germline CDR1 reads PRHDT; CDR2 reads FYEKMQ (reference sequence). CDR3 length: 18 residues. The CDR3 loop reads CASSPTIGRASSYNEQFF. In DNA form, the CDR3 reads TGTGCCAGCAGCCCGACGATAGGACGGGCAAGCTCCTACAATGAGCAGTTCTTC.